Following are 24 T cell receptor beta chains from one sample sequenced in a study of CD8+ T cells in alopecia areata (dated by TCRdb to the late 2010s). Receptors were amplified or captured by the immunoSEQ multiplex PCR assay. RNA was extracted from all samples and reverse transcribed into cDNA, which served as template for TCR sequencing. Drawn from immuneACCESS, this table holds only the in-frame rearrangements with V and J called that TCRdb kept. Clones are partly lost; checked studies trace under half to an unresolved V gene and leave the rest unexplained. Within this sample are approximately 170,000 clones, with 50% to 60% of them counted one time only. The ten largest clonotypes hold approximately 0.63% of the sample. In light of the paper, this sample's time point label describes: more than 3 weeks on oral tofacitinib. Read against the paper, the sample's treatment or condition label means: oral pan-JAK inhibitor, 5-10 mg twice daily.

Sequenced here: CD4+ T cells sorted from blood, sampled at week 4, from a patient treated with tofacitinib. These receptors all stem from a human donor with alopecia areata.

About this clone: The same CDR3 arises from other DNA sequences in this sample as well. The rearrangement links TRBV7-9 to TRBJ2-6; maybe TRBD1 (6 bases). CDR3 length: 15 amino acids. Trimming pared 4 bases from V and 0 bases from J, leaving 7 bases between. Germline V lookup: CDR1 SEHNR, CDR2 FQNEAQ (reference sequence). The CDR3 loop reads CASSSTGSGANVLTF. The CDR3 bases are TGTGCCAGCAGCTCGACAGGCTCTGGGGCCAACGTCCTGACTTTC.

Points on this clone: This same CDR3 is encoded by further DNA sequences in the sample. The V call is TRBV6-6, the J call TRBJ2-5; D not certain. The germline gives CDR1 MNHNY, CDR2 SVGAGI (reference sequence). Trimming stripped 0 bases from V and 5 bases from J, with 4 bases between. The CDR3 totals 12 residues. In DNA, the CDR3 is TGTGCCAGCAGTTACTCAGGGGAGACCCAGTACTTC. Translation gives CASSYSGETQYF.

V usage is TRBV27 and J usage is TRBJ2-7; D ambiguous. The CDR3 extends over 10 amino acids. Germline V CDR1 and CDR2: MNHEY, SMNVEV (reference sequence). The V end lost 7 bases, the J end lost 7 bases, and 8 bases lay between the germline ends. The CDR3 bases are TGTGCCAGCACTAGAAGGGAGCAGTACTTC. It codes for CASTRREQYF.

This clone was recorded a few times. V gene TRBV6-5 combines with J gene TRBJ2-4; D unclear. Looked up from germline, CDR1 is MNHEY and CDR2 is SVGAGI. Trimming took off 4 bases at V and 7 bases at J, with 8 bases between the two ends. This CDR3 spans 12 amino acids. Written as DNA, the CDR3 is TGTGCCAGCAGTTCTGACATGAACATTCAGTACTTC. Encoded protein: CASSSDMNIQYF.

This clone was counted a single time. J is TRBJ2-1 and V is TRBV4-1; weak D call: TRBD2 (7 bases). The CDR3 covers 17 residues. Germline CDR1 reads MGHRA; CDR2 reads YSYEKL. Between the trimmed V and J ends, which lost 0 bases and 4 bases, there was a span of 16 bases. The CDR3 is CASSQDIGGGWYNEQFF. The CDR3 nucleotides read TGCGCCAGCAGCCAAGATATTGGGGGGGGCTGGTACAATGAGCAGTTCTTC.

V is TRBV7-2 and J is TRBJ2-1; TRBD2 aligns across 10 bases. V gave up 0 bases and J gave up 2 bases; unmatched junction bases: 1. There are 16 residues in the CDR3. CDR1 SGHTA and CDR2 FQGNSA come from the germline V gene. CDR3 bases: TGTGCCAGCAGCTTAGCAGCGGGAGGGACCTACAATGAGCAGTTCTTC. Amino acid sequence: CASSLAAGGTYNEQFF.

CDR3 sequence (DNA): TGTGCCTGGAGTGTACGGGGTCGACAGACCACAGATACGCAGTATTTT. Amino acids: CAWSVRGRQTTDTQYF. This chain links TRBV30 with TRBJ2-3; D is tentatively TRBD1 or TRBD2 (5 bases each). The CDR3 length is 16 residues. Trimming pared 0 bases from V and 2 bases from J, leaving 15 bases between. CDR1 and CDR2 from the germline V gene are GTSNPN and SVGIG (reference sequence).

The chain is built from TRBV7-3 and TRBJ2-5; D not resolved. V lost 4 bases, J lost 1 base, and 7 bases lay in between. In germline, CDR1 is SGHTA, CDR2 FQGTGA. The CDR3 length is 13 residues. As DNA, the CDR3 is TGTGCCAGCAGCTACGACCGCCAAGAGACCCAGTACTTC. Its translation: CASSYDRQETQYF.

V and J are TRBV23-1 and TRBJ2-7; D unresolved. TRBV23-1 belongs to the ORF category, with a function that is uncertain. The CDR3 is 9 amino acids. V gave up 10 bases and J gave up 3 bases, with 4 bases separating them. CDR3 amino acids: CATDYEQYF. The CDR3 DNA sequence: TGCGCCACCGACTACGAGCAGTACTTC.

The chain couples TRBV6-6 to TRBJ2-6; D possibly corresponds to TRBD2 (6 bases). CDR3 length equals 15 residues. In germline, CDR1 is MNHNY, CDR2 SVGAGI (reference sequence). Between the trimmed V and J ends, which lost 2 bases and 1 base, there was a span of 6 bases. This chain's CDR3 is CASSYGGSGANVLTF. In DNA form, the CDR3 reads TGTGCCAGCAGTTACGGAGGGTCTGGGGCCAACGTCCTGACTTTC.

The chain carries TRBV2 and TRBJ2-1; D remains unclear. This CDR3 is built from 13 residues. Germline CDR1 SNHLY, CDR2 FYNNEI. V was shortened by 8 bases and J by 0 bases, with 8 bases between the two germline ends. CDR3 in amino acids: CASRRPSYNEQFF. CDR3 sequence (DNA): TGTGCCAGCCGGCGACCCTCCTACAATGAGCAGTTCTTC.

The chain links TRBV2 to TRBJ1-2, with a weak D call TRBD1 (5 bases). CDR1 and CDR2 (germline): SNHLY, FYNNEI. The CDR3 spans 12 residues. V lost 6 bases and J 7 bases, leaving 12 bases between the germline ends. The CDR3 DNA follows: TGTGCCAGCAGGGGGGGAGTAAGTGGCTACACCTTC. It is translated as CASRGGVSGYTF. The entire variable domain, with the rest obtained from reference TRBV2 and TRBJ1-2, is as follows: EPEVTQTPSHQVTQMGQEVILRCVPISNHLYFYWYRQILGQKVEFLVSFYNNEISEKSEIFDDQFSVERPDGSNFTLKIRSTKLEDSAMYFCASRGGVSGYTFGSGTRLTVV.

This sequence joins TRBV2 and TRBJ2-1, with 8 bases aligning to TRBD2. CDR1 is SNHLY and CDR2 is FYNNEI in the germline V gene. J lost 2 bases, V lost 5 bases, and 5 bases had no gene match. This CDR3 region has 15 residues. The CDR3 DNA reads TGTGCCAGCAGTCTTAGCGGGAACACCTACAATGAGCAGTTCTTC. This sequence encodes CASSLSGNTYNEQFF.

This chain uses TRBV29-1 with TRBJ2-7; D is perhaps TRBD1 or TRBD2 (5 bases each). V lost 6 bases and J lost 2, with 17 bases in between. CDR1 and CDR2 (germline): SQVTM, ANQGSEA. This CDR3 region has 14 residues. The CDR3 coding sequence is TGCAGCGTCGTACCGGGGACCGACGCCTACGAGCAGTACTTC. Translation gives CSVVPGTDAYEQYF.

This sequence joins TRBV28 and TRBJ1-5; 9 bases map to TRBD1. The CDR3 contains 15 residues. Trimming cost V 2 bases and J 8 bases; bases outside gene matches: 7. CDR1 MDHEN and CDR2 SYDVKM come from the germline V gene. CDR3 protein: CASSLIGTGIEPQHF. CDR3 coding DNA: TGTGCCAGCAGTTTAATTGGGACAGGGATTGAGCCCCAGCATTTT.

The chain carries TRBV19 and TRBJ1-5, with D unresolved. The V end lost 6 bases, the J end lost 1 base, and 19 bases lay between the germline ends. Germline values: CDR1 LNHDA, CDR2 SQIVND (reference sequence). The CDR3 loop spans 17 amino acids. The CDR3 DNA reads TGTGCCAGTAGCCCTCGCAATTCCCTGGGGAGCAATCAGCCCCAGCATTTT. Its translation is CASSPRNSLGSNQPQHF.

The V call is TRBV15, the J call TRBJ1-2; 7 positions match TRBD1. The germline V gene encodes CDR1 LNHNV and CDR2 YYDKDF (reference sequence). The CDR3 totals 15 residues. J gave up 7 bases and V 1 base, and 9 bases lay outside the gene matches. CDR3 sequence reads: CATSRVDTGVGGYTF. DNA of the CDR3: TGTGCCACCAGCAGAGTTGACACAGGGGTGGGTGGCTACACCTTC.

This sequence joins TRBV18 and TRBJ2-5; D is perhaps TRBD1 (5 bases). Per the germline V gene, CDR1 is KGHSH and CDR2 is LQKENI. Trimming took 6 bases from V and 1 from J, leaving 12 bases between them. The CDR3 spans 14 residues. CDR3 sequence (DNA): TGTGCCAGCTCCCCCGGCAGGGCCCAAGAGACCCAGTACTTC. Its protein product is CASSPGRAQETQYF.

The gene calls are TRBV29-1 and TRBJ1-1, with 9 nucleotides matching TRBD1. V was pared by 4 bases and J by 1 base, with 7 bases of the junction left unmatched. Germline V gives CDR1 SQVTM, CDR2 ANQGSEA. The CDR3 loop spans 15 amino acids. The CDR3 is CSVGGTGKTNTEAFF. The CDR3 DNA reads TGCAGCGTTGGGGGGACAGGGAAAACGAACACTGAAGCTTTCTTT.

CDR3 amino acids: CSVLAFKGRGYTF. CDR3 sequence (DNA): TGCAGCGTTCTGGCTTTCAAGGGACGGGGCTACACCTTC. V and J are TRBV29-1 and TRBJ1-2; D is perhaps TRBD1 (5 bases). The CDR3 is 13 amino acids. Germline lookup yields CDR1 SQVTM and CDR2 ANQGSEA. The V end lost 5 bases, the J end lost 8 bases, and 18 bases lay between the germline ends.

The chain carries TRBV2 and TRBJ2-4; no firm D call. The CDR3 contains 11 residues. From germline, CDR1 is SNHLY and CDR2 FYNNEI. The ends were cut back, 10 bases at V and 2 bases at J, with 6 bases in the middle. CDR3 residues: CATTPKNIQYF. The CDR3 DNA is TGTGCCACCACCCCCAAAAACATTCAGTACTTC.

J is TRBJ2-1 and V is TRBV11-2, with 14 bases identical to TRBD2. With 5 bases clipped from V and 9 bases from J, the junction kept 6 bases outside the gene matches. The CDR3 loop spans 15 amino acids. From germline, CDR1 is SGHAT and CDR2 FQNNGV. In DNA, the CDR3 is TGTGCCAGCAGCATTAGACTAGCGGGAGGGTTTGAGCAGTTCTTC. Its translation is CASSIRLAGGFEQFF.

This sequence joins TRBV18 and TRBJ2-7; the D is unclear. Germline CDR1 and CDR2: KGHSH and LQKENI. The V gene lost 2 bases and the J gene lost 4 bases, with 12 bases spanning the gap. This CDR3 comprises 14 residues. CDR3 sequence (DNA): TGTGCCAGCTCACCAACCAGAAACGGGTACGAGCAGTACTTC. Translating it yields CASSPTRNGYEQYF. Complete variable domain (other parts from reference TRBV18 and TRBJ2-7): NAGVMQNPRHLVRRRGQEARLRCSPMKGHSHVYWYRQLPEEGLKFMVYLQKENIIDESGMPKERFSAEFPKEGPSILRIQQVVRGDSAAYFCASSPTRNGYEQYFGPGTRLTVT.

This chain connects TRBV4-2 to TRBJ2-3; 7 nucleotides align to TRBD2. The junction had 6 bases not matched to a gene; V was cut back by 1 base and J by 2 bases. The germline gives CDR1 LGHNA, CDR2 YNFKEQ. This CDR3 region has 16 residues. This chain's CDR3 is CASSQGSGLPTDTQYF. DNA for the CDR3: TGTGCCAGCAGCCAAGGATCGGGACTACCCACAGATACGCAGTATTTT.